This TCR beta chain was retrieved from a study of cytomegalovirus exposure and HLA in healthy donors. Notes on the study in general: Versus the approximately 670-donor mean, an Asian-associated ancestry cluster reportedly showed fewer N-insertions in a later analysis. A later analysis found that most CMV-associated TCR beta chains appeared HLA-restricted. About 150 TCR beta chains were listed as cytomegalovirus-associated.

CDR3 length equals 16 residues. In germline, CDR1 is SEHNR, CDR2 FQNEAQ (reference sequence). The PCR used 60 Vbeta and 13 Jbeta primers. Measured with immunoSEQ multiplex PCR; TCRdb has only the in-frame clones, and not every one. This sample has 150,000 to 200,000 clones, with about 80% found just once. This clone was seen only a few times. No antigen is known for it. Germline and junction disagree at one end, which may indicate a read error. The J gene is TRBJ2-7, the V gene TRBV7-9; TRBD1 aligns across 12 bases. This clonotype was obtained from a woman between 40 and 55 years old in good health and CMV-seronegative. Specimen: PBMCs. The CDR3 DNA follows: TGTTCCAGCAGCCCGGGGACAGGGGGCATTTCGGGAGAGCAGTACTTC. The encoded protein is CSSSPGTGGISGEQYF.